This passage covers 16 T cell receptor beta chains from one sample sequenced in a study of spatial heterogeneity in lung cancer. One entry per CDR3 protein, called by TCRdb with MiXCR from the 5' RACE reads. The sample yields about 94,000 distinct CDR3 sequences, approximately 19% seen once. Specified time point: blood at routine non-recurrence follow-up after resection. This specimen was PBMCs, taken at follow-up. The origin of the receptors is a male donor with early-stage non-small cell lung cancer.

The CDR3 here is CASSFGRAYTDTQYF. CDR3 in DNA: TGTGCCAGCAGCTTTGGGCGGGCATACACAGATACGCAGTATTTT. The rearrangement uses TRBV5-4 and TRBJ2-3; D may be TRBD2 (5 bases). V was shortened by 2 bases and J by 2 bases, with 12 bases between the two germline ends. The CDR3 has 15 amino acids. Germline loops: CDR1 SGHNT, CDR2 YYREEE (reference sequence).

This sequence joins TRBV7-2 and TRBJ2-7, with a tentative D call TRBD1 (6 bases). The CDR3 is made up of 15 amino acids. Germline lookup yields CDR1 SGHTA and CDR2 FQGNSA. V was pared by 7 bases and J by 5 bases, with 21 bases between. The CDR3 loop reads CASTKDRPGYDEQYF. Here the CDR3 DNA reads TGTGCCAGCACCAAAGACAGGCCGGGGTACGACGAGCAGTACTTC.

This clonotype has a count of ten or more. The chain uses TRBV30 and TRBJ1-6, with a possible D match to TRBD1 (5 bases). CDR1 and CDR2 from the germline V gene are GTSNPN and SVGIG (reference sequence). V lost 5 bases to trimming and J lost 7 bases, with 12 bases between them. This CDR3 contains 13 residues. CDR3 coding DNA: TGTGCCTGGGCGCAGGGACCGAATTCACCCCTCCACTTT. Translating it yields CAWAQGPNSPLHF.

The V gene is TRBV12-3 or TRBV12-4, the J gene TRBJ2-4; no clear D. CDR3 length: 15 amino acids. Trimming cost V 3 bases and J 0 bases, with 9 bases left between them. In DNA, the CDR3 is TGTGCCAGCAGTTTGAGGCTTCTAGCCAAAAACATTCAGTACTTC. It is translated as CASSLRLLAKNIQYF.

The V call is TRBV29-1, the J call TRBJ2-6; D is uncertain. Trimming took 6 bases from V and 0 from J, leaving 6 bases between them. The CDR3 is 13 residues long. Germline V gives CDR1 SQVTM, CDR2 ANQGSEA. The CDR3: CSVQVSGANVLTF. CDR3 coding DNA: TGCAGCGTCCAGGTCTCTGGGGCCAACGTCCTGACTTTC.

V gene TRBV6-2 or TRBV6-3 combines with J gene TRBJ2-2; D is uncertain. Trimming left V 4 bases short and J 0 bases short, with 6 bases between. There are 14 residues in the CDR3. The germline gives CDR1 MNHEY, CDR2 SVGEGT. This CDR3 reads CASSSVPNTGELFF. The CDR3 DNA reads TGTGCCAGCAGTTCTGTCCCGAACACCGGGGAGCTGTTTTTT.

The chain is built from TRBV20-1 and TRBJ2-3; D is possibly TRBD2 (7 bases). CDR1 and CDR2 from the germline V gene are DFQATT and SNEGSKA (reference sequence). V lost 2 bases and J lost 1, with 10 bases in between. CDR3 length equals 14 residues. As DNA, the CDR3 is TGCAGTGCTAGACCGCGGGGGCGCACAGATACGCAGTATTTT. Translated, it gives CSARPRGRTDTQYF.

J is TRBJ2-2 and V is TRBV20-1, with 7 bases lining up with TRBD1. The trim removed 5 bases at V and 0 bases at J, leaving 6 bases unmatched. Per germline, CDR1 DFQATT and CDR2 SNEGSKA (reference sequence). The CDR3 covers 15 residues. CDR3 in DNA: TGCAGTGCTGGTCCCGGGACAGCGAACACCGGGGAGCTGTTTTTT. This gives the protein CSAGPGTANTGELFF.

This sequence joins TRBV9 and TRBJ2-1; D perhaps matches TRBD2 (6 bases). The CDR3 is 13 residues long. Germline V gene lookup returns CDR1 SGDLS and CDR2 YYNGEE. Trimming took 3 bases from V and 5 from J, leaving 9 bases between them. CDR3 sequence reads: CASSEDYNNEQFF. The CDR3, as DNA: TGTGCCAGCAGCGAGGACTATAACAATGAGCAGTTCTTC.

V usage is TRBV5-1 and J usage is TRBJ2-2; D remains unclear. The CDR3 length is 15 residues. Germline values: CDR1 SGHRS, CDR2 YFSETQ. Trimming shortened V by 0 bases and J by 4 bases, and 10 bases separated the two germline ends. CDR3 in DNA: TGCGCCAGCAGCTTGGCCGAAACCCCCACCGGGGAGCTGTTTTTT. It encodes CASSLAETPTGELFF.

The J gene is TRBJ1-1, the V gene TRBV5-1, with 7 bases fitting TRBD1. From germline, CDR1 is SGHRS and CDR2 YFSETQ. This CDR3 spans 15 amino acids. The ends lost 7 bases at V and 3 bases at J; junction bases unmatched: 12. The CDR3 nucleotides are TGCGCCAGCTCAGGGGGAAGAGTTTTAGACACTGAAGCTTTCTTT. Protein product: CASSGGRVLDTEAFF.

V and J are TRBV20-1 and TRBJ2-3, with unresolved D. The CDR3 length is 13 residues. V lost 4 bases, J lost 6 bases, and 14 bases lay in between. Germline-derived CDR1 and CDR2 are DFQATT and SNEGSKA (reference sequence). In nucleotides, the CDR3 is TGCAGTGCTATGCGGAACCTTCTGGATACGCAGTATTTT. This sequence encodes CSAMRNLLDTQYF.

This chain links TRBV20-1 with TRBJ1-1; the D is unclear. The V end was cut by 2 bases, the J end by 1 base, with 5 bases between. This CDR3 region has 12 residues. Germline-derived CDR1 and CDR2 are DFQATT and SNEGSKA (reference sequence). DNA for the CDR3: TGCAGTGCTAGACCAAGGAACACTGAAGCTTTCTTT. This gives the protein CSARPRNTEAFF.

The rearrangement links TRBV20-1 to TRBJ1-4; possibly TRBD1 for D (6 bases). Looked up from germline, CDR1 is DFQATT and CDR2 is SNEGSKA (reference sequence). This CDR3 has 18 residues. The V end lost 6 bases, the J end lost 4 bases, and 27 bases lay between the germline ends. CDR3 residues: CSARPGTGQTTFNEKLFF. CDR3 DNA sequence: TGCAGTGCCAGGCCGGGCACCGGACAGACGACTTTTAATGAAAAACTGTTTTTT.

This clonotype has more than one count but fewer than ten. The chain has TRBV10-3 and TRBJ1-1; no clear D gene. The CDR3 has 15 residues. From germline, CDR1 is ENHRY and CDR2 SYGVKD. V was trimmed by 5 bases and J by 2 bases, leaving 15 bases between them. CDR3 residues: CAISKDPDSNTEAFF. The CDR3 bases are TGTGCCATCAGTAAAGATCCCGATTCTAACACTGAAGCTTTCTTT.

The chain combines TRBV30 with TRBJ1-6; 7 bases fit TRBD1. Germline CDR1 GTSNPN, CDR2 SVGIG (reference sequence). The V and J ends lost 5 bases and 7 bases, in that order; junction bases with no gene match: 5. CDR3 length equals 13 residues. In DNA, the CDR3 is TGTGCCTGGGGACAGGAGATAAATTCACCCCTCCACTTT. Its protein product is CAWGQEINSPLHF.